This T cell receptor (beta chain) was captured by sequencing in a study of blood T cell repertoires in COVID-19. This clone was detected only a few times. Sequencing used immunoSEQ multiplex PCR; TCRdb keeps in-frame clones, though not all of them. The sample has roughly 73,000 clones, 85% to 90% seen once. The CDR3 totals 12 residues. With 0 bases removed from V and 10 bases from J, the gap between germline ends came to 7 bases. Germline V gene lookup returns CDR1 LGHDT and CDR2 YNNKEL (reference sequence). The TCR sequence derives from a human donor in a cohort sampled during active COVID-19. The chain is built from TRBV3-1 (or the pseudogene TRBV3-2) and TRBJ2-1; D ambiguous. Sequenced material: peripheral blood. CDR3 region: CASSQERREQFF. DNA for the CDR3: TGTGCCAGCAGCCAAGAGAGGCGGGAGCAGTTCTTC.